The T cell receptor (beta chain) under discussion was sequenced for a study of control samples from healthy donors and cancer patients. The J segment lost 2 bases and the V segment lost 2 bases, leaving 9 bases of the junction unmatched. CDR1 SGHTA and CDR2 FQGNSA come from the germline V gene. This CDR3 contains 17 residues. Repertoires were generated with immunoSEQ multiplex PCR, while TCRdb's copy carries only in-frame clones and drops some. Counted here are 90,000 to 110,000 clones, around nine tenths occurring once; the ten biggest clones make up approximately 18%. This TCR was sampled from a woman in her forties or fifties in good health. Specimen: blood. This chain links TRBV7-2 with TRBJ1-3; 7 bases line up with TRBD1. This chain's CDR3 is CASSLILLGTAGNTIYF. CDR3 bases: TGTGCCAGCAGCTTAATCCTCTTAGGGACAGCTGGAAACACCATATATTTT.